Described below is a single T cell receptor (beta chain) sequence and its context. This record belongs to a study of blood T cell repertoires in COVID-19. In the study overall: There were acute and convalescent COVID-19 samples, and they came from the United States, Italy and Spain. PBMCs, B-cell-depleted T cells, or T cells were the source of the cDNA or gDNA that made up the material.

Original processing notes: Estimated nucleated cell counts came from reference gene primer amplification. Produced via immunoSEQ multiplex PCR; TCRdb's table is partial and in-frame only. V, J and clone size are those of that table, while D and trimming were read from the DNA. Among around 160,000 clones listed, more than 80% were seen once. Germline assignment: CDR1 LGHDT and CDR2 YNNKEL (reference sequence). The ends lost 4 bases at V and 5 bases at J; junction bases unmatched: 8. The CDR3 extends over 16 amino acids. The sample taken for sequencing was peripheral blood. This chain links TRBV3-1 (or the pseudogene TRBV3-2) with TRBJ2-2; 9 bases agree with TRBD2. The clonotype comes from a human donor with acute or convalescent COVID-19. The donor label of this sample is uncertain. For the CDR3, the DNA is TGTGCCAGCAGCCGGTCCCAGCGGGGGGCAACCGGGGAGCTGTTTTTT. Amino acids: CASSRSQRGATGELFF.